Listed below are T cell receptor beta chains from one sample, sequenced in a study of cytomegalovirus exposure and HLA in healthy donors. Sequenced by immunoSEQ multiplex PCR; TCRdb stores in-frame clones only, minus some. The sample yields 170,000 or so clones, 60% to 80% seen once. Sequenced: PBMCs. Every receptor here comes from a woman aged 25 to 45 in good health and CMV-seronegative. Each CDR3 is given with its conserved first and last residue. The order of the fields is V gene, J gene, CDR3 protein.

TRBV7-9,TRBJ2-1,CASSPPGTSGGVSYNEQFF
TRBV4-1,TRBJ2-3,CASSQESRDTQYF
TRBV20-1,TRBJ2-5,CSADYSETQYF
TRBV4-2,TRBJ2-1,CASSQDPWGARGGAYNEQFF
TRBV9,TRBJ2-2,CASSVVGTGLVGELFF
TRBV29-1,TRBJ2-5,CSAMDRYTTPQETQYF
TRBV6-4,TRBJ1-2,CASPTGGDGYTF
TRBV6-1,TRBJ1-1,CASSDRGRGNTEAFF
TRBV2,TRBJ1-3,CASSESGGAGNTIYF
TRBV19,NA,CASSNGLKYEQYF
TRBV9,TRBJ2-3,CASSVVGGGTDTQYF
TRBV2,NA,CASSEDGGGFHYEQYF
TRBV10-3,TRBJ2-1,CAISATSGGGNEQFF
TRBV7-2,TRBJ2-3,CASSLGSSGGVDTQYF
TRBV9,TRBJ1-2,CASSGIQAGGYTF
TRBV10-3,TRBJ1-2,CAISGTGGMNYGYTF
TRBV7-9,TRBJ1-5,CASSLAVPGGMQPQHF
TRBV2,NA,CASRLGGPYEQYF
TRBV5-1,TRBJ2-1,CASSLGDRNNEQFF
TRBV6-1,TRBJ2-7,CASSSGGGAYEQYF
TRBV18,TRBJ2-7,CASSRAGQTYEQYF
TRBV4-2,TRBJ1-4,CASSQPGQGLTNEKLFF
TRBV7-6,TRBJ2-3,CASSLAMDYQLPDTQYF
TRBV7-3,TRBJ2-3,CASSLMGQGTDTQYF
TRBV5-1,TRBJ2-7,CASSLGQSSYEQYF
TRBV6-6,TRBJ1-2,CASHQSGTVIFF
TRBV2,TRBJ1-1,CASSDRQGVGEAFF
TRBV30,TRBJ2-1,CAWAVETGDEQFF
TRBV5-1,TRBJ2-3,CASSFYSTDTDTQYF
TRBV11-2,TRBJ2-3,CASSLRGGARDTQYF
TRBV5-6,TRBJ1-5,CASSTGQTNQPQHF
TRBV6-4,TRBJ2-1,CASSDSAGTEDEQFF
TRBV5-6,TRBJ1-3,CASSSGPDRPSGNTIYF
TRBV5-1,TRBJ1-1,CASSPLGTENTEAFF
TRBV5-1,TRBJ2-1,CASREGPSSYNEQFF
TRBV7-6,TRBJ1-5,CASSRQGRQPQHF
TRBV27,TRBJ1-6,CTSHTGNNSPLHF
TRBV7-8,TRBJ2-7,CASSLGWGILTAGFPYEQYF
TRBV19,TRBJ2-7,CASRGTGPSYEQYF
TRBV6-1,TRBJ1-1,CASSGGVLGITEAFF
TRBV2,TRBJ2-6,CASSGGLAGGANVLTF
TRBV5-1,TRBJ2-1,CASSLAWPSGGPYNEQFF
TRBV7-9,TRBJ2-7,CASTPGREQYF
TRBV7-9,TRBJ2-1,CASSLMGDRGDEQFF
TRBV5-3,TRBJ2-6,CARSEPKNRDRGTPGANVLTF
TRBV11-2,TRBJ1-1,CASSLGQRTEAFF
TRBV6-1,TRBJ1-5,CASSQQGGSNQPQHF
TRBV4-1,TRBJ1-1,CASSTNRDTEAFF
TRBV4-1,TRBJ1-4,CASSPRDRGAKLFF
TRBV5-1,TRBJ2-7,CASSPRTGVAYEQYF
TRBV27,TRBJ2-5,CASSLLAGGLETQYF
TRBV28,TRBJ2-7,CASSFLHEQYF